These 2 T cell receptor beta chains share one sample of origin, sequenced in a study of shared clonotypes between healthy human individuals. Profiling relied on immunoSEQ multiplex PCR, and the TCRdb table lists in-frame clones only, not all of them. This table holds roughly 810,000 clones, 96% found once. Naive CD8 populations comprised CD45RO-negative cells positively selected for CCR7, excluding terminally differentiated effector memory CD45RA+ cells. The specimen was naive CD8+ T cells sorted from blood. These receptors originate from a man between 25 and 39 years old in good health.

The chain couples TRBV15 to TRBJ2-7; D not resolved. V dropped 4 bases and J dropped 1 base, with 11 bases sitting between them. Germline V gives CDR1 LNHNV, CDR2 YYDKDF (reference sequence). The CDR3 is made up of 14 amino acids. CDR3 loop: CATSIPGRSYEQYF. The CDR3 nucleotides read TGTGCCACCAGCATCCCCGGACGGTCCTACGAGCAGTACTTC.

V is TRBV9 and J is TRBJ2-1; 12 nucleotides align to TRBD2. The CDR3 length is 15 residues. The germline CDR1 and CDR2 sequences are SGDLS and YYNGEE. With 4 bases clipped from V and 8 bases from J, the junction kept 7 bases outside the gene matches. The CDR3 nucleotides are TGTGCCAGCAGCCATCCCGCTAGCGGGAGGGATGAGCAGTTCTTC. As protein: CASSHPASGRDEQFF.